These 21 T cell receptor beta chains were all obtained from the same sample, sequenced in a study of shared T cell receptors in the human thymus. Profiling relied on immunoSEQ multiplex PCR, and the TCRdb table lists in-frame clones only, not all of them. In the table there are about 380,000 clones, approximately 95% of which are singletons. Sequenced input: thymocytes. Every receptor here comes from a human donor.

The V and J genes are TRBV28 and TRBJ2-7; 7 bases are a match to TRBD2. Looked up from germline, CDR1 is MDHEN and CDR2 is SYDVKM. This CDR3 contains 19 residues. Trimming at V came to 2 bases and at J to 3 bases, leaving 19 bases not matched to a gene. In nucleotides, the CDR3 is TGTGCCAGCAGTTTACCCCCCACTAGCGCCACCGACCCAGGCTACGAGCAGTACTTC. It yields the protein CASSLPPTSATDPGYEQYF. The full variable domain, in which reference TRBV28 and TRBJ2-7 provide the parts outside the CDR3, is DVKVTQSSRYLVKRTGEKVFLECVQDMDHENMFWYRQDPGLGLRLIYFSYDVKMKEKGDIPEGYSVSREKKERFSLILESASTNQTSMYLCASSLPPTSATDPGYEQYFGPGTRLTVT.

This sequence joins TRBV7-4 and TRBJ1-1, with D hard to call. CDR3 length equals 19 residues. V was trimmed by 5 bases and J by 0 bases, leaving 25 bases between them. CDR1 is SGHVT and CDR2 is SQSDAQ in the germline V gene. For the CDR3, the DNA is TGTGCCAGCAGCCCACCACCCCTTATCGGGCGACCACTGAACACTGAAGCTTTCTTT. Translation gives CASSPPPLIGRPLNTEAFF. Variable domain in full (rest from reference TRBV7-4 and TRBJ1-1): GAGVSQSPRYKVAKRGRDVALRCDSISGHVTLYWYRQTLGQGSEVLTYSQSDAQRDKSGRPSGRFSAERPERSVSTLKIQRTEQGDSAVYLCASSPPPLIGRPLNTEAFFGQGTRLTVV.

The rearrangement uses TRBV25-1 and TRBJ1-3; D uncertain. V dropped 3 bases and J dropped 3 bases, with 21 bases sitting between them. CDR3 length: 18 residues. Per germline, CDR1 MGHDK and CDR2 SYGVNS. The CDR3 DNA follows: TGTGCCAGCAGTGATCTCATCTGGACGGGTCTGAATGGAAACACCATATATTTT. Encoded protein: CASSDLIWTGLNGNTIYF.

The V call is TRBV14, the J call TRBJ2-5, with TRBD1 identical over 10 bases. Trimming removed 2 bases from V and 5 bases from J; junction bases left unmatched: 5. Germline V gene sequence: CDR1 SGHDN, CDR2 FVKESK. CDR3 size: 15 residues. The CDR3: CASSQRTGGEETQYF. The CDR3 region has the DNA TGTGCCAGCAGCCAACGGACAGGGGGGGAGGAGACCCAGTACTTC.

The chain has TRBV5-6 and TRBJ2-1, with a weak D call TRBD2 (5 bases). Germline values: CDR1 SGHDT, CDR2 YYEEEE. Trimming stripped 2 bases from V and 8 bases from J, with 11 bases between. This CDR3 has 13 amino acids. CDR3 sequence: CASSFDRGYEQFF. In DNA form, the CDR3 reads TGTGCCAGCAGCTTCGACCGGGGTTATGAGCAGTTCTTC.

V usage is TRBV27 and J usage is TRBJ1-6; D possibly corresponds to TRBD1 (5 bases). V was cut by 6 bases and J by 9 bases, with 15 bases left in between. The V gene's germline CDR1 is MNHEY and CDR2 SMNVEV (reference sequence). The CDR3 has 14 residues. The CDR3 region has the DNA TGTGCCAGCAGCCCACCGGGGGGGGTTTCACCCCTCCACTTT. Translating gives CASSPPGGVSPLHF.

CDR3 sequence reads: CAWERAEAFF. Here the CDR3 DNA reads TGTGCCTGGGAAAGGGCTGAAGCTTTCTTT. The chain recombines TRBV30 with TRBJ1-1, with no clear D. Germline V gives CDR1 GTSNPN, CDR2 SVGIG (reference sequence). Deletions cut 5 bases from V and 6 bases from J, with 7 bases between. This CDR3 has 10 amino acids.

The V call is TRBV5-1, the J call TRBJ2-3, with TRBD1 matching over 9 bases. The CDR3 consists of 16 residues. Germline CDR1 is SGHRS and CDR2 is YFSETQ. V trimming: 4 bases; J trimming: 4 bases; junction bases outside the gene matches: 10. CDR3 coding DNA: TGCGCCAGCAGCCCAACCCGACAGGGGGAGTCAGATACGCAGTATTTT. Translation gives CASSPTRQGESDTQYF. The variable domain in full, with the rest retrieved from reference TRBV5-1 and TRBJ2-3, is KAGVTQTPRYLIKTRGQQVTLSCSPISGHRSVSWYQQTPGQGLQFLFEYFSETQRNKGNFPGRFSGRQFSNSRSEMNVSTLELGDSALYLCASSPTRQGESDTQYFGPGTRLTVL.

This chain links TRBV16 with TRBJ2-7; D unresolved. CDR1 and CDR2 from the germline V gene are KGHSY and FQNENV. V was shortened by 4 bases and J by 3 bases, with 10 bases between the two germline ends. This CDR3 has 13 amino acids. The chain's CDR3 is CASSRVLSYEQYF. CDR3 DNA sequence: TGTGCCAGCAGCCGGGTCCTCAGCTACGAGCAGTACTTC.

The chain couples TRBV25-1 to TRBJ2-1; D unclear. V was trimmed by 8 bases and J by 4 bases, leaving 9 bases between them. This CDR3 contains 12 residues. CDR1 MGHDK and CDR2 SYGVNS come from the germline V gene. The CDR3 DNA reads as TGTGCCAGCGGACCCCTATACAATGAGCAGTTCTTC. It codes for CASGPLYNEQFF.

The chain couples TRBV7-3 to TRBJ2-1, with 11 bases fitting TRBD2. Germline V gene lookup returns CDR1 SGHTA and CDR2 FQGTGA. The ends lost 2 bases at V and 9 bases at J; junction bases unmatched: 3. The CDR3 contains 14 residues. CDR3 DNA sequence: TGTGCCAGCAGCTTAGGGACTAGCGGTAGTGAGCAGTTCTTC. Translation gives CASSLGTSGSEQFF.

The CDR3 is CASRPRETGLLAGVNEQFF. CDR3 coding DNA: TGTGCCAGCAGGCCTAGGGAGACAGGGCTACTAGCGGGAGTCAATGAGCAGTTCTTC. This chain joins TRBV28 and TRBJ2-1; TRBD2 matches 11 bases. CDR1 is MDHEN and CDR2 is SYDVKM in the germline V gene. Trimming at V came to 6 bases and at J to 6 bases, leaving 19 bases not matched to a gene. The CDR3 has 19 residues.

The genes are TRBV29-1 and TRBJ2-1; 7 positions agree with TRBD2. V lost 4 bases and J lost 2; bases outside the gene matches: 5. The CDR3 contains 14 residues. The germline V gene has CDR1 SQVTM and CDR2 ANQGSEA. The CDR3 sequence: CSVGRLAAYNEQFF. The CDR3 DNA reads TGCAGCGTTGGGAGGCTAGCGGCCTACAATGAGCAGTTCTTC.

This chain joins TRBV28 and TRBJ1-2; 7 nucleotides line up with TRBD1. Germline V gene lookup returns CDR1 MDHEN and CDR2 SYDVKM. V lost 7 bases and J lost 4; bases outside the gene matches: 9. The CDR3 has 14 amino acids. DNA for the CDR3: TGTGCCAGCACCCACAGGGGCCCACCCTATGGCTACACCTTC. Amino acid sequence: CASTHRGPPYGYTF.

This chain uses TRBV19 with TRBJ2-7; D is unresolved. Trimming shortened V by 7 bases and J by 0 bases, and 10 bases separated the two germline ends. Germline V CDR1 and CDR2: LNHDA, SQIVND (reference sequence). The CDR3 loop spans 13 amino acids. Here the CDR3 DNA reads TGTGCCAGTAAGGAGACGAACTCCTACGAGCAGTACTTC. Residues: CASKETNSYEQYF.

This chain connects TRBV6-5 to TRBJ1-5, with TRBD1 identical over 10 bases. V trimming: 5 bases; J trimming: 7 bases; junction bases outside the gene matches: 8. The CDR3 runs 15 residues. CDR1 is MNHEY, CDR2 SVGAGI, per germline. CDR3 sequence: CASSPSRDRGQPQHF. Here the CDR3 DNA reads TGTGCCAGCAGTCCGAGCCGGGACAGGGGCCAGCCCCAGCATTTT.

The chain links TRBV5-1 to TRBJ2-7; 7 bases align to TRBD1. The CDR3 consists of 14 residues. Germline CDR1 is SGHRS and CDR2 is YFSETQ. After removal of 2 bases from V and 2 bases from J, the junction contained 4 bases not matched to a gene. The CDR3 loop is CASSFRTGTYEQYF. CDR3 DNA sequence: TGCGCCAGCAGCTTCCGGACAGGAACCTACGAGCAGTACTTC.

This clone showed up just once. The rearrangement joins TRBV28 to TRBJ2-7, with 9 bases matching TRBD1. CDR3 length equals 19 residues. V lost 3 bases and J lost 1; bases outside the gene matches: 16. Per the germline V gene, CDR1 is MDHEN and CDR2 is SYDVKM. The DNA for the CDR3 is TGTGCCAGCAGTTTTTCGGGGACAGGGTCTTGGAGAAGATCCTACGAGCAGTACTTC. It is translated as CASSFSGTGSWRRSYEQYF.

The chain recombines TRBV9 with TRBJ2-1; TRBD2 matches 7 bases. Germline V gives CDR1 SGDLS, CDR2 YYNGEE. Trimming cost V 0 bases and J 8 bases; bases outside gene matches: 5. This CDR3 is built from 14 residues. Here the CDR3 DNA reads TGTGCCAGCAGCGTAGAGGGAGGGCCATATGAGCAGTTCTTC. It is translated as CASSVEGGPYEQFF.

The chain couples TRBV27 to TRBJ2-7; TRBD1 aligns across 7 bases. The J segment lost 5 bases and the V segment lost 6 bases, leaving 13 bases of the junction unmatched. CDR1 is MNHEY and CDR2 is SMNVEV in the germline V gene (reference sequence). The CDR3 spans 15 residues. CDR3 in amino acids: CASSPSGTDIHEQYF. As DNA, the CDR3 is TGTGCCAGCAGCCCAAGTGGGACAGATATCCACGAGCAGTACTTC.

Of note for this clone: Within the sample, other DNA sequences also encode this same CDR3. The chain is built from TRBV28 and TRBJ2-5; D unresolved. V shed 4 bases and J shed 4 bases, with 4 bases lying between them. The CDR3 loop spans 11 amino acids. CDR1 is MDHEN and CDR2 is SYDVKM in the germline V gene. CDR3 DNA sequence: TGTGCCAGCAGTTCCGGAGAGACCCAGTACTTC. It yields the protein CASSSGETQYF.